This T cell receptor beta chain comes out of a study of early T cells in non-severe SARS-CoV-2 infection (dated by TCRdb to the early 2020s). The study in broad terms: Bulk RNA from unsorted whole blood was used for TCR sequencing, so alpha and beta chains could not be paired. General study outcomes and caveats: VDJdb matching was skewed toward anti-spike CD8 responses and likely underestimated virus-specific expansions, missing private and CD4 specificities.

There are many counts of this clonotype. Its binding antigen is unknown. Base quality data are lacking; no much larger clone is found one base away. Trimmed from V: 1 base; trimmed from J: 4 bases; junction bases lacking a gene match: 12. From the germline V gene, CDR1 is LGHNA and CDR2 is YSLEER. From the cysteine up to the phenylalanine, the CDR3 has a length of 18 residues. The kept DNA is CDR3 alone, 54 bases in frame from the first base. This was a case-control study nested in a cohort of healthcare workers in London, UK, who had nasopharyngeal swab PCR tests and blood samples taken every week. Healthcare workers were recruited between 23 and 31 March 2020, during the week of the UK lockdown, and were followed weekly for up to about 16 weeks. Library construction relied on 5' RACE. The reads were generated on a NextSeq 500. In the TCR library protocol, unique molecular identifiers were attached to individual cDNA molecules to correct for PCR bias and sequencing error. Sequencing covered both TCR alpha and beta chains, and within each sample the abundances of alpha and beta sequences were tightly co-correlated. The authors' pipeline ran thus. Decombinator V4 was used to annotate TCR sequences for V gene, J gene and CDR3. TCRs were defined as expanded if a significant change between any two time points was detected under a Poisson model with p below 0.0001. Abundances of TCRs were expressed as counts per million after normalisation to the total number of TCRs sequenced in each sample. TRAV1-2 paired with TRAJ12, TRAJ20 or TRAJ33 defined MAIT TCRs, while TRAV10 paired with TRAJ18 defined iNKT TCRs. A search of VDJdb, accessed on 1 November 2021, was run for TCRs annotated to CMV, EBV and SARS-CoV-2, with TCRs annotated for multiple antigens excluded. The raw public reads went through TCRdb reprocessing: fastp at Q25, MiXCR clone calling, in-frame beta chains kept. Every CDR3 protein is listed once, alongside the most common genes and DNA of its rows. The V and J calls shown here were made by TCRdb, not taken from the authors' results. This sample gives tens of thousands of distinct CDR3 sequences in total; roughly 6.2% of them show up just once. In total, the top ten clones hold around an eighth of the sample.

Recombination connected TRBV4-3 to TRBJ2-1, with TRBD2 identical over 8 junction bases. The sequence was obtained from an adult who was a healthcare worker with PCR-confirmed SARS-CoV-2 infection or an uninfected control (not recorded which). Sequencing was carried out using whole blood. The CDR3 region has the sequence CASSQGVAGNLLYNEQFF. The nucleotide sequence is given as TGCGCCAGCAGCCAAGGTGTAGCGGGGAACCTTCTGTACAATGAGCAGTTCTTC.